The 23 T cell receptor beta chains presented below share a single source sample, sequenced in a study of blood T cell repertoires in COVID-19. Repertoires were generated with immunoSEQ multiplex PCR, while TCRdb's copy carries only in-frame clones and drops some. The repertoire has approximately 250,000 clones, 75% to 85% of them found once; the top ten carry about 2%. Input material: peripheral blood. These receptors all come from a man aged 40-55 years who had recovered from COVID-19.

The rearrangement links TRBV7-2 to TRBJ2-7; tentative D call: TRBD2 (6 bases). The CDR3 covers 14 residues. The V and J ends lost 5 bases and 0 bases respectively, with 11 bases between them. The germline gives CDR1 SGHTA, CDR2 FQGNSA. In nucleotides, the CDR3 is TGTGCCAGCAGCCGGGGACTGAGCTCCTACGAGCAGTACTTC. Translating gives CASSRGLSSYEQYF.

V is TRBV7-6 and J is TRBJ2-3, with 9 bases lining up with TRBD2. Looked up from germline, CDR1 is SGHVS and CDR2 is FNYEAQ. The CDR3 has 17 amino acids. V gave up 5 bases and J gave up 6 bases; unmatched junction bases: 15. CDR3 nucleotide sequence: TGTGCCAGCAGCCGACAGGGCGGGAGGGTTCCTCCGGATACGCAGTATTTT. It specifies CASSRQGGRVPPDTQYF.

This clone was seen a single time. V is TRBV5-6 and J is TRBJ2-3, with 8 bases matching TRBD1. Germline lookup yields CDR1 SGHDT and CDR2 YYEEEE. V dropped 0 bases and J dropped 2; count of bases not matched to a gene: 2. This CDR3 region has 15 residues. Here the CDR3 reads CASSLGTGFTDTQYF. CDR3 coding DNA: TGTGCCAGCAGCTTGGGGACAGGGTTCACAGATACGCAGTATTTT.

The gene calls are TRBV7-9 and TRBJ1-2; D perhaps matches TRBD1 (6 bases). The V gene's germline CDR1 is SEHNR and CDR2 FQNEAQ (reference sequence). The CDR3 is 13 amino acids. Trimming left V 2 bases short and J 6 bases short, with 10 bases between. Here the CDR3 DNA reads TGTGCCAGCAGCTTACAGGGGTCCGATGGCTACACCTTC. It yields the protein CASSLQGSDGYTF.

This clone was seen a handful of times. The rearrangement joins TRBV7-9 to TRBJ1-1, with 8 bases identical to TRBD1. Germline V gives CDR1 SEHNR, CDR2 FQNEAQ (reference sequence). After removal of 11 bases from V and 5 bases from J, the junction contained 7 bases not matched to a gene. The CDR3 is made up of 12 amino acids. CDR3 region: CAAGGRGTEAFF. The CDR3 bases are TGTGCCGCAGGGGGCCGGGGGACTGAAGCTTTCTTT.

The chain carries TRBV28 and TRBJ1-2, with D possibly matching TRBD1 (5 bases). Germline CDR1 MDHEN, CDR2 SYDVKM. Trimming left V 6 bases short and J 1 base short, with 12 bases between. There are 14 residues in the CDR3. DNA for the CDR3: TGTGCCAGCAGCTCACTCAGGGTTAACTATGGCTACACCTTC. Translating gives CASSSLRVNYGYTF.

The chain has TRBV5-1 and TRBJ2-1; 8 bases are shared with TRBD2. V was clipped by 1 base and J by 7 bases; unmatched bases: 7. Germline CDR1 and CDR2: SGHRS and YFSETQ. The CDR3 is 15 amino acids. As DNA, the CDR3 is TGCGCCAGCAGCTTGAAGCGGGAGCTGAGGAATGAGCAGTTCTTC. Translated: CASSLKRELRNEQFF.

This clone has at least ten counts. The V and J genes are TRBV5-1 and TRBJ2-2; TRBD1 matches 9 bases. Losses at the gene ends were 0 bases for V and 5 bases for J; bases not matched to a gene: 8. CDR3 length: 17 residues. Germline lookup yields CDR1 SGHRS and CDR2 YFSETQ. The CDR3 reads CASSLAPTGGGTGELFF. CDR3 nucleotides: TGCGCCAGCAGCTTGGCCCCGACAGGGGGAGGGACCGGGGAGCTGTTTTTT. Combining the CDR3 with reference TRBV5-1 and TRBJ2-2 gives the whole variable domain KAGVTQTPRYLIKTRGQQVTLSCSPISGHRSVSWYQQTPGQGLQFLFEYFSETQRNKGNFPGRFSGRQFSNSRSEMNVSTLELGDSALYLCASSLAPTGGGTGELFFGEGSRLTVL.

The rearrangement uses TRBV13 and TRBJ2-7, with TRBD2 as a possible D gene (6 bases). Trimming pared 8 bases from V and 6 bases from J, leaving 17 bases between. This CDR3 is 13 amino acids long. Germline CDR1 reads PRHDT; CDR2 reads FYEKMQ (reference sequence). The CDR3, as DNA: TGTGCCAGCTTCCGGCGGGAAAGGGGCGAGCAGTACTTC. Protein product: CASFRRERGEQYF.

This chain connects TRBV9 to TRBJ2-3; TRBD1 is a possible D gene (5 bases). With 4 bases removed from V and 3 bases from J, the gap between germline ends came to 18 bases. Germline V gene data show CDR1 as SGDLS and CDR2 as YYNGEE. This CDR3 is built from 16 residues. The CDR3, as DNA: TGTGCCAGCAGCCCCGGGTGGGCTAGGGGAACAGATACGCAGTATTTT. It encodes CASSPGWARGTDTQYF.

The rearrangement uses TRBV19 and TRBJ1-1, with a tentative D call TRBD1 (5 bases). The CDR3 is made up of 14 amino acids. The germline V gene has CDR1 LNHDA and CDR2 SQIVND (reference sequence). V was trimmed by 4 bases and J by 0 bases, leaving 9 bases between them. The CDR3 coding sequence is TGTGCCAGTAGTAGGGGCATCTTGAACACTGAAGCTTTCTTT. Residues: CASSRGILNTEAFF.

The rearrangement joins TRBV7-2 to TRBJ1-2; 8 positions match TRBD1. V was pared by 4 bases and J by 8 bases, with 21 bases of the junction left unmatched. The germline V gene encodes CDR1 SGHTA and CDR2 FQGNSA. The CDR3 has 18 residues. CDR3 nucleotides: TGTGCCAGCAGCTCAGCGAACATAAGGACAGGGACTGTGTACGGCTACACCTTC. Translating it yields CASSSANIRTGTVYGYTF.

This chain links TRBV10-3 with TRBJ2-7, with 12 positions matching TRBD2. Germline CDR1 and CDR2: ENHRY and SYGVKD. This CDR3 has 15 amino acids. J was trimmed by 2 bases and V by 3 bases; bases with no gene match: 2. The CDR3 sequence is CAISDSSGRAYEQYF. The CDR3 nucleotides read TGTGCCATCAGTGACTCTAGCGGGAGGGCCTACGAGCAGTACTTC.

This CDR3 reads CASSLGYTGELFF. The CDR3 DNA is TGTGCCAGCAGTTTAGGCTATACCGGGGAGCTGTTTTTT. The rearrangement uses TRBV12-3 or TRBV12-4 and TRBJ2-2; D is ambiguous. This CDR3 region has 13 residues. Trimming shortened V by 1 base and J by 5 bases, and 5 bases separated the two germline ends.

Comments on this clone: The same CDR3 can be traced to other DNA sequences in this sample. The chain combines TRBV7-2 with TRBJ1-1; no reliable D call. The germline V gene has CDR1 SGHTA and CDR2 FQGNSA. The CDR3 is made up of 11 amino acids. Trimming removed 3 bases from V and 7 bases from J, with 6 bases in between. The CDR3 DNA follows: TGTGCCAGCAGCTTCTACAGTGAAGCTTTCTTT. It specifies CASSFYSEAFF. Supplemented by reference TRBV7-2 and TRBJ1-1, the full variable domain reads GAGVSQSPSNKVTEKGKDVELRCDPISGHTALYWYRQSLGQGLEFLIYFQGNSAPDKSGLPSDRFSAERTGGSVSTLTIQRTQQEDSAVYLCASSFYSEAFFGQGTRLTVV.

The V and J genes are TRBV3-1 (or the pseudogene TRBV3-2) and TRBJ2-7, with 10 bases fitting TRBD2. Germline V lookup: CDR1 LGHDT, CDR2 YNNKEL (reference sequence). The V gene end was trimmed by 7 bases and the J gene end by 7 bases; junction bases not matched to a gene: 13. This CDR3 has 15 residues. CDR3 loop: CASKAGGSSSQEQYF. As DNA, the CDR3 is TGTGCCAGCAAAGCGGGAGGGTCCTCGTCCCAGGAGCAGTACTTC.

The gene calls are TRBV27 and TRBJ1-1; D uncertain. Trimming removed 3 bases from V and 4 bases from J, with 9 bases in between. Germline assignment: CDR1 MNHEY and CDR2 SMNVEV (reference sequence). There are 13 residues in the CDR3. DNA of the CDR3: TGTGCCAGCAGTTTTCGAGGAAGCACTGAAGCTTTCTTT. It codes for CASSFRGSTEAFF.

The rearrangement uses TRBV30 and TRBJ2-7; maybe TRBD1 (5 bases). CDR3 length: 13 amino acids. Looked up from germline, CDR1 is GTSNPN and CDR2 is SVGIG (reference sequence). V shed 4 bases and J shed 2 bases, with 12 bases lying between them. The CDR3 DNA sequence: TGTGCCTGGAATAGACAGCCGACCTACGAGCAGTACTTC. It yields the protein CAWNRQPTYEQYF.

The genes are TRBV4-3 and TRBJ2-3; 7 positions match TRBD2. With 0 bases clipped from V and 8 bases from J, the junction kept 2 bases outside the gene matches. The CDR3 consists of 13 residues. CDR1 and CDR2 (germline): LGHNA, YSLEER. CDR3 coding DNA: TGCGCCAGCAGCCAAGAGTCGGGGGGTACGCAGTATTTT. This translates into CASSQESGGTQYF.

This clone was seen many times. The chain employs TRBV18 and TRBJ2-3; D might be TRBD2 (5 bases). The CDR3 sequence is 13 residues long. Germline CDR1 and CDR2: KGHSH and LQKENI. V was cut by 3 bases and J by 2 bases, with 6 bases left in between. The CDR3 loop is CASSPGATDTQYF. The CDR3 DNA reads TGTGCCAGCTCACCGGGAGCCACAGATACGCAGTATTTT. The full variable domain, in which reference TRBV18 and TRBJ2-3 provide the parts outside the CDR3, is NAGVMQNPRHLVRRRGQEARLRCSPMKGHSHVYWYRQLPEEGLKFMVYLQKENIIDESGMPKERFSAEFPKEGPSILRIQQVVRGDSAAYFCASSPGATDTQYFGPGTRLTVL.

In this sample, this clone turned up a few times. The V call is TRBV2, the J call TRBJ2-2; a weak D match, TRBD2 (6 bases). The CDR3 covers 14 residues. Per the germline V gene, CDR1 is SNHLY and CDR2 is FYNNEI. V was trimmed by 7 bases and J by 1 base, leaving 10 bases between them. CDR3 DNA: TGTGCCAGCACACGGCGGGGGAACACCGGGGAGCTGTTTTTT. It encodes CASTRRGNTGELFF. Full variable domain (remainder filled in from reference TRBV2 and TRBJ2-2): EPEVTQTPSHQVTQMGQEVILRCVPISNHLYFYWYRQILGQKVEFLVSFYNNEISEKSEIFDDQFSVERPDGSNFTLKIRSTKLEDSAMYFCASTRRGNTGELFFGEGSRLTVL.

The chain links TRBV15 to TRBJ2-5, with TRBD2 matching 7 bases. The germline V gene has CDR1 LNHNV and CDR2 YYDKDF (reference sequence). The V gene end was trimmed by 0 bases and the J gene end by 4 bases; junction bases not matched to a gene: 8. The CDR3 has 16 residues. The CDR3: CATSRDPVGRGETQYF. The CDR3 coding sequence is TGTGCCACCAGCAGAGATCCGGTGGGGAGGGGAGAGACCCAGTACTTC.

This chain links TRBV11-2 with TRBJ2-3, with 14 positions matching TRBD2. The length of the CDR3 is 18 residues. Trimming removed 4 bases from V and 5 bases from J; junction bases left unmatched: 11. Germline assignment: CDR1 SGHAT and CDR2 FQNNGV. DNA for the CDR3: TGTGCCAGCAGCTCTCGTGGTGGGGGGACTAGCGGGAGAGATACGCAGTATTTT. It translates to CASSSRGGGTSGRDTQYF.